What follows are 15 T cell receptor beta chains derived from one specimen sequenced in a study of T cell responses to AZD1222 COVID-19 vaccine. Method: immunoSEQ multiplex PCR; TCRdb's copy keeps in-frame clones and lacks some. The sample lists over 70,000 clones, roughly 88% occurring once. Sample: peripheral blood, taken on day 0 of AZD1222 vaccination. These receptor sequences come from an adult in good health.

This chain uses TRBV5-1 with TRBJ2-7; no firm D call. This CDR3 is 13 amino acids long. Germline-derived CDR1 and CDR2 are SGHRS and YFSETQ. V was cut by 2 bases and J by 5 bases, with 11 bases left in between. The CDR3: CASSFPEPHEQYF. As DNA, the CDR3 is TGCGCCAGCAGCTTCCCCGAGCCCCACGAGCAGTACTTC.

This chain connects TRBV9 to TRBJ2-1; a weak D match, TRBD1 (5 bases). Germline V gene sequence: CDR1 SGDLS, CDR2 YYNGEE. V was pared by 2 bases and J by 4 bases, with 13 bases between. The length of the CDR3 is 15 residues. CDR3 region: CASSVDSNPYNEQFF. The CDR3 DNA reads as TGTGCCAGCAGCGTTGACAGTAATCCTTACAATGAGCAGTTCTTC.

V usage is TRBV7-3 and J usage is TRBJ2-5, with D possibly being TRBD1 (6 bases). Germline V gene sequence: CDR1 SGHTA, CDR2 FQGTGA. The CDR3 sequence is 13 residues long. Trimming took off 5 bases at V and 5 bases at J, with 12 bases between the two ends. CDR3 amino acids: CASSQTGRETQYF. CDR3 nucleotide sequence: TGTGCCAGCAGCCAAACAGGGCGGGAGACCCAGTACTTC.

The chain combines TRBV5-1 with TRBJ2-2; D is unresolved. V shed 0 bases and J shed 4 bases, with 7 bases lying between them. Germline V gives CDR1 SGHRS, CDR2 YFSETQ. The CDR3 has 14 amino acids. The CDR3 DNA reads TGCGCCAGCAGCTTGGTGGGCGTCACCGGGGAGCTGTTTTTT. Translating gives CASSLVGVTGELFF.

The chain recombines TRBV28 with TRBJ2-7; D call uncertain. CDR1 and CDR2 from the germline V gene are MDHEN and SYDVKM. Trimming shortened V by 8 bases and J by 4 bases, and 15 bases separated the two germline ends. The CDR3 spans 13 residues. This chain's CDR3 is CASRQPIPYEQYF. CDR3 DNA sequence: TGTGCCAGCCGCCAACCGATTCCGTACGAGCAGTACTTC.

This clone was seen a single time. V and J are TRBV9 and TRBJ1-2; TRBD1 agrees at 7 bases. Germline-derived CDR1 and CDR2 are SGDLS and YYNGEE. The CDR3 runs to 14 residues. V lost 3 bases to trimming and J lost 8 bases; unmatched junction nucleotides: 10. The CDR3 sequence is CASSAADRVSGYTF. CDR3 sequence (DNA): TGTGCCAGCAGCGCCGCTGACAGGGTATCCGGCTACACCTTC.

The rearrangement joins TRBV6-1 to TRBJ1-1, with D tentatively TRBD1 (6 bases). The V end was cut by 0 bases, the J end by 5 bases, with 13 bases between. Germline assignment: CDR1 MNHNS and CDR2 SASEGT. The CDR3 is 15 residues long. CDR3 loop: CASSEADRWGTEAFF. CDR3 nucleotides: TGTGCCAGCAGTGAAGCGGACAGATGGGGAACTGAAGCTTTCTTT.

The chain uses TRBV2 and TRBJ1-4; possibly TRBD1 for D (5 bases). The CDR3 sequence is 13 residues long. Deletions cut 2 bases from V and 8 bases from J, with 9 bases between. Germline assignment: CDR1 SNHLY and CDR2 FYNNEI. DNA of the CDR3: TGTGCCAGCAGTGAACTGGGGGAGGAAAAACTGTTTTTT. Residues: CASSELGEEKLFF.

This chain uses TRBV30 with TRBJ2-7; 9 bases map to TRBD1. This CDR3 region has 14 residues. The germline V gene encodes CDR1 GTSNPN and CDR2 SVGIG (reference sequence). J was trimmed by 6 bases and V by 1 base; bases with no gene match: 7. CDR3 in DNA: TGTGCCTGGAGTGCCCTCAGACAGGGGGGCGAGCAGTACTTC. This codes for CAWSALRQGGEQYF.

This clone was seen only once. CDR3 nucleotide sequence: TGTGCCAGTAGTACGGGACTAGCGGGGACGCAAGAGACCCAGTACTTC. Translation gives CASSTGLAGTQETQYF. The V and J genes are TRBV19 and TRBJ2-5; the match to TRBD2 covers 13 bases. Germline trimming cut 4 bases from V and 2 bases from J; bases unmatched to any gene: 4. Germline V gives CDR1 LNHDA, CDR2 SQIVND (reference sequence). This CDR3 contains 16 residues. The whole variable domain, remainder taken from reference TRBV19 and TRBJ2-5, is DGGITQSPKYLFRKEGQNVTLSCEQNLNHDAMYWYRQDPGQGLRLIYYSQIVNDFQKGDIAEGYSVSREKKESFPLTVTSAQKNPTAFYLCASSTGLAGTQETQYFGPGTRLLVL.

The gene calls are TRBV29-1 and TRBJ2-5, with TRBD2 matching over 11 bases. In germline, CDR1 is SQVTM, CDR2 ANQGSEA. Trimming took 3 bases from V and 5 from J; bases not matched to a gene: 11. This CDR3 has 16 amino acids. CDR3 amino acids: CSVEQRLAGGRETQYF. The CDR3 nucleotides are TGCAGCGTTGAGCAGCGCCTAGCGGGAGGTCGGGAGACCCAGTACTTC.

The chain employs TRBV9 and TRBJ2-1, with 8 bases identical to TRBD2. The CDR3 covers 16 residues. J was trimmed by 14 bases and V by 3 bases; bases with no gene match: 19. CDR1 and CDR2 (germline): SGDLS, YYNGEE. The CDR3 DNA reads as TGTGCCAGCAGCGAGGGTCGAGGAGGCGGGAGGCCCGGGAAGTTCTTC. Translation: CASSEGRGGGRPGKFF.

The V and J genes are TRBV6-5 and TRBJ1-2; weak D call: TRBD1 (6 bases). Germline lookup yields CDR1 MNHEY and CDR2 SVGAGI. This CDR3 comprises 12 residues. V was trimmed by 2 bases and J by 5 bases, leaving 6 bases between them. CDR3 region: CASSYRGYGYTF. CDR3 bases: TGTGCCAGCAGTTACAGGGGGTATGGCTACACCTTC.

The chain carries TRBV5-4 and TRBJ1-2, with a tentative D call TRBD1 (5 bases). Germline assignment: CDR1 SGHNT and CDR2 YYREEE (reference sequence). The CDR3 runs 14 residues. Trimming left V 2 bases short and J 0 bases short, with 8 bases between. The CDR3 sequence is CASSFAGANYGYTF. The CDR3 bases are TGTGCCAGCAGCTTTGCGGGGGCTAACTATGGCTACACCTTC.

The chain is built from TRBV20-1 and TRBJ2-5; 8 bases line up with TRBD2. In germline, CDR1 is DFQATT, CDR2 SNEGSKA (reference sequence). V shed 3 bases and J 1 base; nucleotides not matched to a gene: 7. The CDR3 sequence is 15 residues long. This CDR3 is CSASARLATQETQYF. CDR3 in DNA: TGCAGTGCTAGTGCAAGACTAGCGACCCAAGAGACCCAGTACTTC.